The T cell receptor beta chain under discussion was sequenced for a study of regulatory T cells in long-lasting Graves disease. Regarding the study as a whole: Whereas approximately 980 public clonotypes were shared by new patients, persistent patients shared more, at 2,500 to 3,500. Persistent Graves' patients showed less TCR diversity than newly diagnosed patients showed. A reduction in accuracy may have resulted from the small sample size.

Time point indicated: persistent/refractory GD, antithyroid drugs over 5 years with positive TRAb. PBMCs provided the RNA from which the TCR library was made. About 10 milliliters of peripheral blood were taken and placed in EDTA tubes. Regarding this clonotype: The antigen remains undetermined.

This CDR3 contains 13 residues. CDR1 is MNHEY and CDR2 is SVGAGI in the germline V gene. Trimming took off 1 base at V and 1 base at J, with 4 bases between the two ends. To make TCR beta libraries, researchers used iRepertoire HTBI primers and Arm-PCR of CDR3 regions. TCRdb reprocessed the multiplex PCR reads with MiXCR, giving one entry per CDR3 protein. The data hold about 470,000 distinct CDR3 sequences, with around a fifth observed a single time. Sequenced material: peripheral blood mononuclear cells (PBMCs), taken when the disease was refractory, from a patient treated with antithyroid drugs. The chain joins TRBV6-5 to TRBJ1-1; D gene unclear. This TCR was recovered from a female donor with Graves disease. The CDR3 nucleotides read TGTGCCAGCAGTTACTGGGAGAACACTGAAGCTTTCTTT. Its protein product is CASSYWENTEAFF.